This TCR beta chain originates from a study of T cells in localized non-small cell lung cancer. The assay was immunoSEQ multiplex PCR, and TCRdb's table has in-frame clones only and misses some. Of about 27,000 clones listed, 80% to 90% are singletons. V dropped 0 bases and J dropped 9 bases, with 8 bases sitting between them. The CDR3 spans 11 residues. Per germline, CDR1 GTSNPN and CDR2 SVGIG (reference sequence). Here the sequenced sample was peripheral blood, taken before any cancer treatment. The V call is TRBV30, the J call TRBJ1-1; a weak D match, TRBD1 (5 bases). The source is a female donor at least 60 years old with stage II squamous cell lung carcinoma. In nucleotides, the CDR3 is TGTGCCTGGAGTGTCGGGGGTAAAGCTTTCTTT. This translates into CAWSVGGKAFF.